The 7 T cell receptor beta chains given below trace back to one sample, sequenced in a study of blood T cell repertoires in COVID-19. Here immunoSEQ multiplex PCR was the method, and the copy in TCRdb shows in-frame clones only, minus some. The repertoire holds about 94,000 clones, with 65% to 85% as singletons. Specimen: peripheral blood. Receptors were obtained from a man in his sixties with acute or convalescent COVID-19.

The rearrangement joins TRBV15 to TRBJ1-1; D gene ambiguous. The CDR3 runs to 14 residues. Germline-derived CDR1 and CDR2 are LNHNV and YYDKDF (reference sequence). V was clipped by 1 base and J by 5 bases, with 11 bases between them. CDR3 protein: CATSRGAFRTEAFF. In DNA, the CDR3 is TGTGCCACCAGCAGAGGAGCGTTTCGAACTGAAGCTTTCTTT.

The chain is built from TRBV5-5 and TRBJ1-3; TRBD1 agrees at 9 bases. The CDR3 has 17 residues. The trim removed 2 bases at V and 2 bases at J, leaving 8 bases unmatched. CDR1 and CDR2 from the germline V gene are SGHKS and YYEKEE (reference sequence). The CDR3 bases are TGTGCCAGCAGCTTAAGACCGGGACAGGGAACTGGAAACACCATATATTTT. Amino acids: CASSLRPGQGTGNTIYF.

J is TRBJ2-5 and V is TRBV19; D possibly corresponds to TRBD2 (6 bases). The germline V gene has CDR1 LNHDA and CDR2 SQIVND (reference sequence). The CDR3 is 16 amino acids. The V end lost 9 bases, the J end lost 1 base, and 21 bases lay between the germline ends. The CDR3 loop is CASGRNERVSQETQYF. The CDR3 DNA reads TGTGCCAGCGGTAGAAACGAGCGGGTCTCCCAAGAGACCCAGTACTTC.

This clone was observed a single time. V gene TRBV9 combines with J gene TRBJ1-2; 9 bases match TRBD1. The V segment lost 4 bases and the J segment 4 bases; nucleotides outside the gene matches: 5. This CDR3 region has 14 residues. Germline-derived CDR1 and CDR2 are SGDLS and YYNGEE. The CDR3 nucleotides are TGTGCCAGCAGCTATGGACAGGGGAGCTATGGCTACACCTTC. Its translation is CASSYGQGSYGYTF.

V usage is TRBV13 and J usage is TRBJ2-3; D ambiguous. This CDR3 region has 12 residues. CDR1 PRHDT and CDR2 FYEKMQ come from the germline V gene (reference sequence). V was shortened by 6 bases and J by 4 bases, with 8 bases between the two germline ends. The chain's CDR3 is CASSFVADTQYF. The CDR3 nucleotides read TGTGCCAGCAGTTTCGTAGCAGATACGCAGTATTTT. Combining the CDR3 with reference TRBV13 and TRBJ2-3 gives the whole variable domain AAGVIQSPRHLIKEKRETATLKCYPIPRHDTVYWYQQGPGQDPQFLISFYEKMQSDKGSIPDRFSAQQFSDYHSELNMSSLELGDSALYFCASSFVADTQYFGPGTRLTVL.

V and J are TRBV18 and TRBJ1-5, with a possible D match to TRBD1 (6 bases). Germline V lookup: CDR1 KGHSH, CDR2 LQKENI. The CDR3 covers 15 residues. V lost 4 bases and J lost 2, with 12 bases in between. The CDR3 DNA sequence: TGTGCCAGCTCACTCGCAGGGGATGGCAATCAGCCCCAGCATTTT. Its protein product is CASSLAGDGNQPQHF.

This clone showed up many times. V and J are TRBV30 and TRBJ2-3; the match to TRBD2 covers 10 bases. With V trimmed by 3 bases and J by 2 bases, 5 bases remained unmatched. CDR1 GTSNPN and CDR2 SVGIG come from the germline V gene (reference sequence). The CDR3 consists of 15 residues. The CDR3 coding sequence is TGTGCCTGGAGATCTAGCGGGGGAAACACAGATACGCAGTATTTT. Translating gives CAWRSSGGNTDTQYF.